These 18 T cell receptor beta chains were sequenced from one sample in a study of radiotherapy plus CTLA-4 blockade in lung cancer. Profiled with immunoSEQ multiplex PCR; TCRdb holds only in-frame clones, not every one. The repertoire holds some 87,000 clones, with around 81% as singletons. The sample was peripheral blood, taken from a patient treated with radiotherapy plus ipilimumab. These receptors were collected from a human donor with non-small cell lung cancer that progressed on radiotherapy plus ipilimumab.

This sequence joins TRBV7-5 and TRBJ2-1; the table's D call TRBD2 went unverified against the DNA. TRBV7-5 is listed as a pseudogene. The CDR3 is 14 residues long. CDR3 region: CARNSDVAGNEQFF. CDR3 nucleotides: TGTGCCAGAAATTCGGACGTAGCGGGCAATGAGCAGTTCTTC.

DNA of the CDR3: TGTGCCAGCAGCTCGAGGGGGCTGGCCGACACCGGGGAGCTGTTTTTT. It translates to CASSSRGLADTGELFF. This sequence joins TRBV9 and TRBJ2-2, with TRBD1 matching over 7 bases. The germline gives CDR1 SGDLS, CDR2 YYNGEE. CDR3 size: 16 residues. J was trimmed by 3 bases and V by 4 bases; bases with no gene match: 9.

The rearrangement links TRBV5-1 to TRBJ2-5; the D is unclear. The J call may be faulty, since TRBJ2-7 better matches the DNA end. Germline CDR1 SGHRS, CDR2 YFSETQ. This CDR3 is built from 13 residues. The CDR3 is CASSSLDIGEQYF. The CDR3 DNA follows: TGCGCCAGCAGCTCCTTAGATATCGGCGAGCAGTACTTC.

This chain joins TRBV5-7 and TRBJ2-7, with no clear D. TRBV5-7 is classed as an ORF, of uncertain function. V was pared by 0 bases and J by 4 bases, with 20 bases between. This CDR3 region has 17 residues. The CDR3 nucleotides are TGTGCCAGCAGCTTGGCGTCCATGGGCAGGTCTGCTTACGAGCAGTACTTC. Amino acid sequence: CASSLASMGRSAYEQYF.

The chain employs TRBV9 and TRBJ2-2; D is ambiguous. The V and J ends lost 3 bases and 6 bases respectively, with 15 bases between them. The germline gives CDR1 SGDLS, CDR2 YYNGEE. CDR3 length: 15 residues. The CDR3 coding sequence is TGTGCCAGCAGCGCGAGTCGGTTAACGGCCGGGGAGCTGTTTTTT. Residues: CASSASRLTAGELFF. Based on the CDR3 plus reference TRBV9 and TRBJ2-2, the full variable domain is DSGVTQTPKHLITATGQRVTLRCSPRSGDLSVYWYQQSLDQGLQFLIQYYNGEERAKGNILERFSAQQFPDLHSELNLSSLELGDSALYFCASSASRLTAGELFFGEGSRLTVL.

The chain couples TRBV11-3 to TRBJ1-1; unclear D gene. The germline V gene has CDR1 SGHNT and CDR2 YENEEA. V lost 7 bases and J 0 bases, leaving 9 bases between the germline ends. This CDR3 region has 13 residues. CDR3 in amino acids: CASTSYVNTEAFF. CDR3 DNA sequence: TGTGCCAGCACCTCGTATGTGAACACTGAAGCTTTCTTT.

The chain is built from TRBV4-1 and TRBJ2-1; TRBD2 matches at 10 bases. The trim removed 8 bases at V and 9 bases at J, leaving 10 bases unmatched. The CDR3 consists of 14 residues. In germline, CDR1 is MGHRA, CDR2 YSYEKL. Here the CDR3 reads CASSWTSGGGEQFF. The CDR3 bases are TGCGCCAGCTCTTGGACTAGCGGAGGGGGTGAGCAGTTCTTC.

The J gene is TRBJ1-5, the V gene TRBV7-2, with D tentatively TRBD1 (6 bases). Trimming pared 5 bases from V and 9 bases from J, leaving 20 bases between. The CDR3 spans 15 residues. Germline V CDR1 and CDR2: SGHTA, FQGNSA. The CDR3 DNA reads as TGTGCCAGCAGCCTCGGATCCGGGGGGCAGGGGCCCCAGCATTTT. Its protein is CASSLGSGGQGPQHF.

The chain joins TRBV13 to TRBJ2-5; D might be TRBD1 (7 bases). CDR3 size: 15 residues. Trimming took off 5 bases at V and 4 bases at J, with 17 bases between the two ends. The V gene's germline CDR1 is PRHDT and CDR2 FYEKMQ (reference sequence). The CDR3 loop reads CASSPPPGGGETQYF. The CDR3 region has the DNA TGTGCCAGCAGCCCCCCCCCAGGGGGAGGAGAGACCCAGTACTTC.

The rearrangement links TRBV7-3 to TRBJ2-1; a weak D match, TRBD1 (6 bases). CDR1 and CDR2 (germline): SGHTA, FQGTGA. Trimming removed 0 bases from V and 10 bases from J, with 19 bases in between. The CDR3 is 16 amino acids. CDR3 bases: TGTGCCAGCAGCTTAACTGGCCCGGGTCCTACAGGGGAGCAGTTCTTC. This translates into CASSLTGPGPTGEQFF.

The V and J genes are TRBV5-4 and TRBJ2-3, with a tentative D call TRBD2 (6 bases). Trimming shortened V by 2 bases and J by 0 bases, and 13 bases separated the two germline ends. This CDR3 has 16 residues. CDR1 is SGHNT, CDR2 YYREEE, per germline (reference sequence). CDR3 in DNA: TGTGCCAGCAGCTTCGGAGGGACCACTAGCACAGATACGCAGTATTTT. Its protein product is CASSFGGTTSTDTQYF.

The genes are TRBV10-2 and TRBJ2-3, with D unclear. The CDR3 spans 11 residues. Germline CDR1 is WSHSY and CDR2 is SAAADI. V shed 5 bases and J shed 2 bases, with 2 bases lying between them. CDR3 region: CASSLTDTQYF. DNA for the CDR3: TGCGCCAGCAGTCTCACAGATACGCAGTATTTT.

This rearrangement joins TRBV4-3 to TRBJ2-5; 8 bases map to TRBD2. The junction had 8 bases not matched to a gene; V was cut back by 0 bases and J by 5 bases. Germline V CDR1 and CDR2: LGHNA, YSLEER. This CDR3 region has 16 residues. This chain's CDR3 is CASSQDRLAGRETQYF. In DNA, the CDR3 is TGCGCCAGCAGCCAAGATCGTCTAGCGGGCCGGGAGACCCAGTACTTC.

The rearrangement links TRBV7-9 to TRBJ2-1; TRBD1 is a possible D gene (5 bases). Trimming pared 5 bases from V and 0 bases from J, leaving 17 bases between. CDR1 is SEHNR, CDR2 FQNEAQ, per germline (reference sequence). This CDR3 contains 17 residues. The DNA of the CDR3 is TGTGCCAGCAGCCCATCGGACAACCCTTACTCCTACAATGAGCAGTTCTTC. This encodes CASSPSDNPYSYNEQFF.

The chain carries TRBV10-3 and TRBJ1-6, with TRBD1 matching over 7 bases. The CDR3 is 14 residues long. Germline CDR1 is ENHRY and CDR2 is SYGVKD. The V gene end was trimmed by 9 bases and the J gene end by 8 bases; junction bases not matched to a gene: 10. CDR3 protein: CAIKGAESDSPLHF. The CDR3 nucleotides are TGTGCCATTAAGGGGGCTGAAAGTGATTCACCCCTCCACTTT.

The chain carries TRBV9 and TRBJ2-7; 11 bases line up with TRBD2. Germline V gives CDR1 SGDLS, CDR2 YYNGEE. This CDR3 region has 15 residues. Trimming removed 2 bases from V and 6 bases from J; junction bases left unmatched: 7. The CDR3 region is CASSVLSGGAAEQYF. CDR3 nucleotide sequence: TGTGCCAGCAGCGTTCTTAGCGGGGGGGCGGCCGAGCAGTACTTC.

This clone was found once. The J gene is TRBJ2-3, the V gene TRBV5-1; a possible D gene is TRBD1 (6 bases). V was trimmed by 4 bases and J by 3 bases, leaving 12 bases between them. The CDR3 consists of 14 residues. Germline assignment: CDR1 SGHRS and CDR2 YFSETQ. CDR3 bases: TGCGCCAGCAGCCAGGGGCAGGAGACAGATACGCAGTATTTT. Translating gives CASSQGQETDTQYF.

In this sample, this clone turned up once. The rearrangement joins TRBV6-1 to TRBJ1-5; no firm D call. This CDR3 comprises 14 residues. V was shortened by 1 base and J by 0 bases, with 4 bases between the two germline ends. Germline CDR1 and CDR2: MNHNS and SASEGT. In DNA form, the CDR3 reads TGTGCCAGCAGTGAAGTAGATAGCAATCAGCCCCAGCATTTT. Translated, it gives CASSEVDSNQPQHF.